This paragraph covers one T cell receptor beta chain sequence. Its specificity is unknown. This CDR3 region has 16 residues. Germline CDR1 and CDR2: MNHNY and SVGAGI (reference sequence). Trimming left V 8 bases short and J 7 bases short, with 21 bases between. TCRdb's table, derived via immunoSEQ multiplex PCR, lists solely in-frame clones and lacks some. The sample includes approximately 94,000 clones, more than 85% of them seen just once. This sample is part of a study of siplizumab effects on memory and regulatory T cells. The study's findings and limits: Most alloreactive clones went unmapped to unstimulated subsets; only a minor fraction mapped. Left unconfirmed was the suppressive function of proliferating Tregs from siplizumab cultures.

The sequence came from a human donor in good health. Sequences were obtained from CD4+ T cells sorted from blood. The V and J genes are TRBV6-6 and TRBJ1-6; D is unclear. The CDR3 spells CASRTENGFPNSPLHF. In DNA form, the CDR3 reads TGTGCCAGCCGAACCGAAAACGGATTCCCAAATTCACCCCTCCACTTT.